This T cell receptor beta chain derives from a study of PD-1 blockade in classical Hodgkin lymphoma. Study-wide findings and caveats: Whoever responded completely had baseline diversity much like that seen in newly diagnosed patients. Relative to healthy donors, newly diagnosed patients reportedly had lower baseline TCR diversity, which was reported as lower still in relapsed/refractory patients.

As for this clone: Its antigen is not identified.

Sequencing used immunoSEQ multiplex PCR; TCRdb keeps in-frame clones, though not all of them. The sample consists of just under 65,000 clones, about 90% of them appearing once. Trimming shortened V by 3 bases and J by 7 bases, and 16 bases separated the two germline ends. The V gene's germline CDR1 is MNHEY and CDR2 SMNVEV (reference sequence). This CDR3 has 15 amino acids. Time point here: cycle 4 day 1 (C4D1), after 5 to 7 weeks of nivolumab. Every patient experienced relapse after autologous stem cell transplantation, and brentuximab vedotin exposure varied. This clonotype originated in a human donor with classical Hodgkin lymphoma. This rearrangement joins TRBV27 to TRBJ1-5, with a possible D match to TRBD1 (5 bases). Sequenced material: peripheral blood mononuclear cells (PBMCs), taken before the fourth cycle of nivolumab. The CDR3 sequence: CASSLEGRFGQPQHF. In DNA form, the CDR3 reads TGTGCCAGCAGTTTGGAGGGGAGGTTTGGACAGCCCCAGCATTTT.